This T cell receptor beta chain was captured in a study of shared clonotypes between healthy human individuals. Assay used: immunoSEQ multiplex PCR; TCRdb lists only in-frame clones, some missing. In the table there are about 1,500,000 clones, approximately 97% of which are singletons. The sequence derives from a young man in good health. Source material: naive CD4+ T cells sorted from blood. The subset: CD45RA+ positively selected.

The CDR3 DNA sequence: TGTGCCAGCAACCGGAGAGGGACTAGCGGGACGGCGAACACCGGGGAGCTGTTTTTT. It encodes CASNRRGTSGTANTGELFF. The rearrangement uses TRBV27 and TRBJ2-2, with 13 bases lining up with TRBD2. Unmatched junction bases numbered 11, after V lost 7 bases and J lost 0 bases. CDR1 and CDR2 from the germline V gene are MNHEY and SMNVEV (reference sequence). The CDR3 covers 19 residues.